Listed here are 13 T cell receptor beta chains from one sample, sequenced in a study of T cells in Graves' hyperthyroidism and ophthalmopathy. Authors of the study amplified TCR beta CDR3 regions from RNA transcripts. When the TCR CDR3 underwent first-round RT-PCR, the HTBI primer set was used. From the multiplex PCR reads, TCRdb called clonotypes with MiXCR, one entry per CDR3 protein. The sample yields fewer than 800,000 distinct CDR3 sequences, approximately 16% seen once. Sequencing was carried out using blood. All receptors come from a man younger than 35 with Graves' hyperthyroidism.

This clonotype has just a few counts. The chain combines TRBV2 with TRBJ1-5; the D is unclear. The CDR3 loop spans 15 amino acids. The V and J ends lost 4 bases and 1 base respectively, with 11 bases between them. Looked up from germline, CDR1 is SNHLY and CDR2 is FYNNEI. CDR3 DNA: TGTGCCAGCAGTGGCCCGGGTATGAGCAATCAGCCCCAGCATTTT. The encoded protein is CASSGPGMSNQPQHF.

This clonotype was found once. V is TRBV20-1 and J is TRBJ2-1; 9 bases align to TRBD2. The CDR3 contains 18 residues. Germline CDR1 and CDR2: DFQATT and SNEGSKA (reference sequence). J gave up 2 bases and V 0 bases, and 11 bases lay outside the gene matches. CDR3 bases: TGCAGTGCTAGAGACCCGGCGGCGGGAGGGTCCCCCTACAATGAGCAGTTCTTC. Its protein product is CSARDPAAGGSPYNEQFF.

This clonotype has only one observation. This rearrangement joins TRBV27 to TRBJ2-7, with 9 positions matching TRBD1. V lost 6 bases, J lost 7 bases, and 7 bases stayed unmatched. This CDR3 is 13 amino acids long. Germline CDR1 MNHEY, CDR2 SMNVEV (reference sequence). The CDR3 sequence is CASRGTGRVEQYF. CDR3 bases: TGTGCCAGCAGAGGGACAGGGAGGGTGGAGCAGTACTTC.

This clonotype was picked up many times. The chain uses TRBV12-3 or TRBV12-4 and TRBJ2-1; no definite D call. The CDR3 extends over 13 amino acids. The ends were cut back, 7 bases at V and 7 bases at J, with 14 bases in the middle. The CDR3 spells CASTELTTNEQFF. CDR3 nucleotides: TGTGCCAGCACAGAACTGACCACGAATGAGCAGTTCTTC.

This clonotype was observed a handful of times. The V call is TRBV20-1, the J call TRBJ2-1; 9 bases match TRBD1. The CDR3 sequence is 12 residues long. The junction had 6 bases not matched to a gene; V was cut back by 0 bases and J by 15 bases. Germline-derived CDR1 and CDR2 are DFQATT and SNEGSKA (reference sequence). As DNA, the CDR3 is TGCAGTGCTAGAGATCTCCCGGGACAGGGGTTCTTC. Its translation: CSARDLPGQGFF.

This clonotype has a count of ten or more. The chain carries TRBV12-3 or TRBV12-4 and TRBJ2-5; perhaps D is TRBD1 or TRBD2 (6 bases each). The CDR3 length is 15 residues. Trimming took 5 bases from V and 3 from J, leaving 16 bases between them. The CDR3, as DNA: TGTGCCAGCAGTGCCCTTGTGGGGGGCGAAGAGACCCAGTACTTC. Translating gives CASSALVGGEETQYF.

The chain links TRBV7-6 to TRBJ1-1; D gene unclear. Germline V lookup: CDR1 SGHVS, CDR2 FNYEAQ. V was shortened by 4 bases and J by 0 bases, with 18 bases between the two germline ends. There are 17 residues in the CDR3. The CDR3 sequence is CASSSRSVKKMNTEAFF. CDR3 DNA sequence: TGTGCCAGCAGCTCACGGTCCGTTAAAAAGATGAACACTGAAGCTTTCTTT.

The J gene is TRBJ2-2, the V gene TRBV4-1, with 7 bases identical to TRBD1. Unmatched junction bases numbered 4, after V lost 4 bases and J lost 5 bases. CDR1 and CDR2 (germline): MGHRA, YSYEKL. The CDR3 is made up of 14 amino acids. DNA for the CDR3: TGCGCCAGCAGCCTCGGGACAGTAACCGGGGAGCTGTTTTTT. Translating it yields CASSLGTVTGELFF.

There are a few counts of this clonotype. A much bigger clone sits one base away, suggesting this may be a read error. This chain links TRBV27 with TRBJ2-7, with D tentatively TRBD1 or TRBD2 (5 bases each). The germline V gene encodes CDR1 MNHEY and CDR2 SMNVEV (reference sequence). Trimming shortened V by 3 bases and J by 3 bases, and 12 bases separated the two germline ends. The length of the CDR3 is 14 residues. CDR3 loop: CASSFTGAVYEQYF. CDR3 bases: TGTGCCAGCAGTTTCACCGGGGCAGTCTACGAGCAGTACTTC.

This clonotype came up many times. The rearrangement links TRBV28 to TRBJ1-1, with unresolved D. CDR3 length equals 14 residues. V was clipped by 7 bases and J by 1 base, with 13 bases between them. From germline, CDR1 is MDHEN and CDR2 SYDVKM. The CDR3 coding sequence is TGTGCCAGCACTCATGGTAACGGGAACACTGAAGCTTTCTTT. It codes for CASTHGNGNTEAFF.

This clonotype was counted many times. This rearrangement joins TRBV5-1 to TRBJ2-3, with D hard to call. V lost 3 bases and J lost 6, with 17 bases in between. Per the germline V gene, CDR1 is SGHRS and CDR2 is YFSETQ. The CDR3 runs to 15 residues. CDR3 in DNA: TGCGCCAGCAGCTCCCTAGTCCCTAACCCCGATACGCAGTATTTT. Translating gives CASSSLVPNPDTQYF.

V usage is TRBV9 and J usage is TRBJ2-1; D remains unclear. V lost 1 base and J 2 bases, leaving 10 bases between the germline ends. CDR3 length: 15 residues. Germline V gene data show CDR1 as SGDLS and CDR2 as YYNGEE. The CDR3 reads CASSVTPGAYNEQFF. The CDR3 nucleotides read TGTGCCAGCAGCGTAACCCCCGGCGCCTACAATGAGCAGTTCTTC.

The chain recombines TRBV28 with TRBJ1-4; D not resolved. In germline, CDR1 is MDHEN, CDR2 SYDVKM. The CDR3 runs 13 residues. V lost 8 bases and J lost 4, with 11 bases in between. Here the CDR3 reads CASLGSGNEKLFF. The CDR3 DNA sequence: TGTGCCAGCTTGGGCAGCGGTAATGAAAAACTGTTTTTT.